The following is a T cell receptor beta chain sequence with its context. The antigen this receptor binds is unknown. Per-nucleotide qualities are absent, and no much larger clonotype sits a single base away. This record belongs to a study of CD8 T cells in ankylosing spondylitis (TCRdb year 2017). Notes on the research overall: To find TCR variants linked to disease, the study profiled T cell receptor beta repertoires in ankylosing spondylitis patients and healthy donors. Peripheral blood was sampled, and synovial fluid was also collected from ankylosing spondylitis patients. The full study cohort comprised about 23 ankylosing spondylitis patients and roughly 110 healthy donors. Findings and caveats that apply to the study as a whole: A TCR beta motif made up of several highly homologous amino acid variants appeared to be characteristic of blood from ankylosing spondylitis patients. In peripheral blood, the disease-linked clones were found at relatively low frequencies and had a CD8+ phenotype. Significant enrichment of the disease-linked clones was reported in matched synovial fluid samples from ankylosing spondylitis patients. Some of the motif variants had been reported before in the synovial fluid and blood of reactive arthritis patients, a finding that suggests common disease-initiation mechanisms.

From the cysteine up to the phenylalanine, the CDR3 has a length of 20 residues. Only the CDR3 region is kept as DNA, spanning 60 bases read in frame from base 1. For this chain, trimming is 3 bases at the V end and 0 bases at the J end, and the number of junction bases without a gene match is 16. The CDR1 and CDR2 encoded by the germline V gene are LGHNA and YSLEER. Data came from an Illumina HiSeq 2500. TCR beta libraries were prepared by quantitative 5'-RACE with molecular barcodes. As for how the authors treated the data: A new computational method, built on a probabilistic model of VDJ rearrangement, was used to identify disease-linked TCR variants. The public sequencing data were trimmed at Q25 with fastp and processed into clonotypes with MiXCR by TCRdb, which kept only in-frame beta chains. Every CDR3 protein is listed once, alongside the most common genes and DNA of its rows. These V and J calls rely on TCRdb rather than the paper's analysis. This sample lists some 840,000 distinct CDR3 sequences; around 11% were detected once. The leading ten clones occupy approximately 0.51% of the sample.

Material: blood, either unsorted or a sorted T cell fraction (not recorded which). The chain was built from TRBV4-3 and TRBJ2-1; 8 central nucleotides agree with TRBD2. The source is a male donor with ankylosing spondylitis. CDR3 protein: CASSHISIAGPWNSYNEQFF. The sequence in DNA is TGCGCCAGCAGCCACATTTCAATAGCGGGACCCTGGAACTCCTACAATGAGCAGTTCTTC.